Sequencing of this T cell receptor beta chain was carried out in a study of Tregs in tolerant kidney transplant recipients. The overall study: Recipients received nonmyeloablative bone marrow transplants from related graft donors, with transient mixed chimerism. Study outcomes and limitations: Changing PCR primers prevented nucleotide comparison between some patients' samples. Expanding Tregs on activated donor B cells appeared to best identify donor-specific TCRbeta clones.

Here immunoSEQ multiplex PCR was the method, and the copy in TCRdb shows in-frame clones only, minus some. The sample comprises under 95,000 clones, approximately 90% of which are singletons, and about 0.36% rests with the top ten. CD4+CD25+CD127- Tregs, CD4+CD25- non-Tregs, CD4 and CD8 cells were sorted. V dropped 5 bases and J dropped 8; count of bases not matched to a gene: 11. CDR3 length equals 15 residues. Per germline, CDR1 SGHTA and CDR2 FQGNSA. In the case of this clone: Its antigen is still unknown.

The input for sequencing was Tregs from blood, taken before the transplant. The clonotype comes from a human donor who received a combined kidney and bone marrow transplant. This chain joins TRBV7-2 and TRBJ1-4, with 7 positions matching TRBD1. The CDR3 DNA sequence: TGTGCCAGCAGCCCAGGGGACAGATGGCAAGAAAAACTGTTTTTT. This encodes CASSPGDRWQEKLFF.